This T cell receptor (beta chain) was retrieved from a study of identifying expanded T cells in peripheral blood (dated by TCRdb to the late 2010s). With regard to the full study: Technical replicates were generated by sequencing separate aliquots of the same genomic DNA pool, with four replicates compared pairwise. Study-wide findings and limitations: The binomial model flagged around 1.2 differentially abundant clones between technical replicates, compared with approximately 16 over roughly 2 weeks and 19 over around four weeks. The authors expected that over much longer intervals, such as months to years, biological variance in healthy repertoires might increase even further. For all healthy donors, the variance in clone template counts between approximately 2-week samples rose significantly as total template count increased. Across all healthy-donor time intervals, the beta-binomial model significantly cut both the number of clones called differentially abundant and the false-positive rate.

Based on the germline V gene, the CDR1 and CDR2 sequences are SGHRS and YFSETQ. The CDR3 is 16 amino acids long, termini counted. Only the CDR3 portion is preserved as DNA: 48 bases, with reading frame beginning at the first base. V is pruned by 5 bases and J by 6 bases, leaving 14 bases of the junction without a gene match. No immune events, such as infections, were documented for the healthy donors during the collection period. Time-dependent variance in a beta-binomial model of T-cell clone differential abundance was calibrated using healthy-donor blood repertoires as a training cohort. The training cohort comprised roughly ten healthy donors, 3 female and 7 male. An age range of roughly 29 to 70 years, with an average of 43 years, was recorded for the donors. Whole blood, obtained from a commercial supplier, was collected from each healthy donor at three time points spaced around 2 weeks apart. For immunosequencing, genomic DNA was extracted from whole blood that had not been sorted.

TCRbeta CDR3 regions were profiled by bias-controlled multiplex PCR amplification of genomic DNA with the immunoSEQ Assay. The authors processed their data as follows. To quantify the absolute abundance of each unique TCRbeta CDR3 region, the sequences were collapsed and filtered. Two models were used to test differential abundance: a binomial model (Fisher-equivalent) and a beta-binomial model that adds time-dependent variance fitted from healthy donors. Any clone with fewer than 5 combined templates was excluded, and a clone was called differentially abundant if its Benjamini-Hochberg FDR was below 0.01. The form v = (b*log(k)+a)^2 was used to model beta-binomial variance as a function of total template count across the two samples. TCRdb's version of the immuneACCESS table is confined to in-frame rearrangements and falls short of the full clone set. An unresolved V gene accounts for under half of the shortfall where checked; the remainder is of unknown origin. The V and J calls and clone size are taken from that table; D and trimming were inferred from the DNA. The sample table holds roughly 120,000 clones, of which about nine tenths were seen once. The ten largest make up 7.5% to 9.5% of the sample.

Concerning this clone itself: This receptor's antigen is unknown. A far larger clone is off by one base, so a read error is likely. The CDR3 end shows no conserved phenylalanine or tryptophan, and so a read error is likely.

Recombination connected TRBV5-1 to TRBJ2-7; 10 central nucleotides agree with TRBD1. The sample consisted of blood. This TCR was sampled from a person between 18 and 75 years old in good health. The DNA reads TGCGCCAGCAGATTCCAGTCCAGGACAGGGGGATCCGAGCAGTACCTC. This yields the protein CASRFQSRTGGSEQYL.